This TCR beta chain was sequenced during a study of blood T cell repertoires in COVID-19. Overall study context: Some COVID-19 samples were acute and others convalescent; all came from the United States, Italy and Spain. Sample material is recorded as cDNA or gDNA derived from T cells, B-cell-depleted T cells, or PBMCs.

The CDR3 consists of 19 residues. Trimming pared 0 bases from V and 0 bases from J, leaving 20 bases between. CDR1 is MNHEY and CDR2 is SVGEGT in the germline V gene. As originally analysed: Reference gene primer amplification gave estimated nucleated cell counts. Method: immunoSEQ multiplex PCR; TCRdb's copy keeps in-frame clones and lacks some. V, J and clone size were drawn from that table, and D and trimming were deduced from the DNA. The table has 350,000 to 550,000 clones, around 88% seen once. The chain joins TRBV6-2 or TRBV6-3 to TRBJ1-1; TRBD1 might be the D (6 bases). This receptor was obtained from a woman in her thirties with acute or convalescent COVID-19. The sequencing sample was made of peripheral blood. CDR3 coding DNA: TGTGCCAGCAGTTACTCGAATGACAGGATGAGGGGATTGAACACTGAAGCTTTCTTT. This codes for CASSYSNDRMRGLNTEAFF.